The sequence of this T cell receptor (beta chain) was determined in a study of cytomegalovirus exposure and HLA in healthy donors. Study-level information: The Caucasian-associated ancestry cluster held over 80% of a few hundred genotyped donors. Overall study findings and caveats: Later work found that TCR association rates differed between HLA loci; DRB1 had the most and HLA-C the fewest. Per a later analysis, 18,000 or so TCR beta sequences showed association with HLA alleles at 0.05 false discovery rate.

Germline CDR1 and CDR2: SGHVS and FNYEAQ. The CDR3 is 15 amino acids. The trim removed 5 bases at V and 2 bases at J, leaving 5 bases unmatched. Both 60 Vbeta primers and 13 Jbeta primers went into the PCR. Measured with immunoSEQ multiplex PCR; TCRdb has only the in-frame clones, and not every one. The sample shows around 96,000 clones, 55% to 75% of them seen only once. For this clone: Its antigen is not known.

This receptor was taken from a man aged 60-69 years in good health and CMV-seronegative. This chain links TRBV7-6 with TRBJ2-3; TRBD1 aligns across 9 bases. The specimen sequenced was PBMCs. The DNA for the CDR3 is TGTGCCAGCAGCCAACAGGGGGCATCCACAGATACGCAGTATTTT. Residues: CASSQQGASTDTQYF.